The 27 T cell receptor beta chains presented below share a single source sample, sequenced in a study of blood T cell repertoires in COVID-19. The protocol was immunoSEQ multiplex PCR, while the TCRdb copy is restricted to in-frame clones and leaves out a portion. The sample includes roughly 380,000 clones, around nine tenths of them seen just once. The specimen sequenced was PBMCs or T cells enriched from blood (not recorded which). These receptors all stem from a woman aged 25 to 45 who had been exposed to COVID-19.

The gene calls are TRBV15 and TRBJ2-3; 7 bases agree with TRBD2. This CDR3 has 14 residues. V was clipped by 1 base and J by 6 bases; unmatched bases: 4. Germline V gene data show CDR1 as LNHNV and CDR2 as YYDKDF (reference sequence). DNA for the CDR3: TGTGCCACCAGCAGAGGGACTAGTCCCGATACGCAGTATTTT. This translates into CATSRGTSPDTQYF.

The chain links TRBV28 to TRBJ1-2; D is possibly TRBD1 (6 bases). This CDR3 is 13 amino acids long. Germline V lookup: CDR1 MDHEN, CDR2 SYDVKM. The V gene lost 6 bases and the J gene lost 4 bases, with 12 bases spanning the gap. This CDR3 reads CASRRRTVYGYTF. DNA of the CDR3: TGTGCCAGCAGAAGAAGGACAGTCTATGGCTACACCTTC.

The chain employs TRBV29-1 and TRBJ1-1; D not certain. Trimming left V 1 base short and J 0 bases short, with 9 bases between. In germline, CDR1 is SQVTM, CDR2 ANQGSEA. The CDR3 is made up of 14 amino acids. The DNA of the CDR3 is TGCAGCGTTGAAGTTCGGGGAATGAACACTGAAGCTTTCTTT. Translating gives CSVEVRGMNTEAFF.

J is TRBJ1-2 and V is TRBV2, with D hard to call. V was trimmed by 6 bases and J by 4 bases, leaving 3 bases between them. Germline V CDR1 and CDR2: SNHLY, FYNNEI. The CDR3 is made up of 10 amino acids. The CDR3 region has the DNA TGTGCCAGCAGCGGCTATGGCTACACCTTC. Protein sequence: CASSGYGYTF. Based on the CDR3 plus reference TRBV2 and TRBJ1-2, the full variable domain is EPEVTQTPSHQVTQMGQEVILRCVPISNHLYFYWYRQILGQKVEFLVSFYNNEISEKSEIFDDQFSVERPDGSNFTLKIRSTKLEDSAMYFCASSGYGYTFGSGTRLTVV.

The V gene is TRBV28, the J gene TRBJ2-7, with D perhaps matching TRBD2 (5 bases). Trimming cost V 3 bases and J 0 bases, with 15 bases left between them. Per germline, CDR1 MDHEN and CDR2 SYDVKM. CDR3 length: 16 amino acids. Here the CDR3 reads CASSLVGRESSYEQYF. The CDR3 DNA reads TGTGCCAGCAGTTTGGTAGGTAGGGAGAGCTCCTACGAGCAGTACTTC.

This clone was seen once. The chain uses TRBV28 and TRBJ1-2, with a weak D call TRBD1 (5 bases). CDR3 size: 14 residues. The germline V and J ends were trimmed by 1 base and 4 bases, with 10 bases remaining between them. Germline V lookup: CDR1 MDHEN, CDR2 SYDVKM. The CDR3: CASSLFSQGYGYTF. The CDR3 region has the DNA TGTGCCAGCAGTTTATTTTCCCAGGGCTATGGCTACACCTTC.

As concerns this clone: The identical CDR3 is also encoded by other nucleotide sequences in the sample. This chain uses TRBV28 with TRBJ1-1; a weak D match, TRBD1 (5 bases). This CDR3 comprises 13 residues. Germline V CDR1 and CDR2: MDHEN, SYDVKM. The V end was cut by 4 bases, the J end by 1 base, with 7 bases between. This CDR3 is CASSSGQNTEAFF. The CDR3 nucleotides are TGTGCCAGCAGTTCCGGACAGAACACTGAAGCTTTCTTT. Drawing the rest from reference TRBV28 and TRBJ1-1, the complete variable domain is DVKVTQSSRYLVKRTGEKVFLECVQDMDHENMFWYRQDPGLGLRLIYFSYDVKMKEKGDIPEGYSVSREKKERFSLILESASTNQTSMYLCASSSGQNTEAFFGQGTRLTVV.

J is TRBJ2-2 and V is TRBV6-5; no definite D call. Trimming took off 6 bases at V and 1 base at J, with 12 bases between the two ends. Germline V CDR1 and CDR2: MNHEY, SVGAGI. The CDR3 runs to 15 residues. CDR3 residues: CASSPAVQNTGELFF. In nucleotides, the CDR3 is TGTGCCAGCAGCCCCGCGGTCCAGAACACCGGGGAGCTGTTTTTT.

The rearrangement joins TRBV19 to TRBJ2-1; 13 positions agree with TRBD2. With 10 bases clipped from V and 0 bases from J, the junction kept 9 bases outside the gene matches. In germline, CDR1 is LNHDA, CDR2 SQIVND (reference sequence). The CDR3 loop spans 17 amino acids. CDR3 loop: CATRPGLAGSSYNEQFF. The CDR3 bases are TGTGCCACCCGACCGGGACTAGCGGGAAGCTCCTACAATGAGCAGTTCTTC.

The rearrangement links TRBV9 to TRBJ2-1; 10 bases agree with TRBD2. Germline trimming cut 2 bases from V and 3 bases from J; bases unmatched to any gene: 2. The V gene's germline CDR1 is SGDLS and CDR2 YYNGEE. The CDR3 has 15 residues. CDR3 residues: CASSVGTSDYNEQFF. The CDR3 DNA is TGTGCCAGCAGCGTCGGGACTAGCGACTACAATGAGCAGTTCTTC.

This clone appeared a single time. The rearrangement uses TRBV6-5 and TRBJ2-2, with D possibly being TRBD1 (5 bases). V was shortened by 2 bases and J by 4 bases, with 14 bases between the two germline ends. The germline CDR1 and CDR2 sequences are MNHEY and SVGAGI. CDR3 length: 16 amino acids. The CDR3 loop is CASSYPQGHLTGELFF. CDR3 coding DNA: TGTGCCAGCAGTTACCCTCAGGGTCACCTCACCGGGGAGCTGTTTTTT.

The chain couples TRBV18 to TRBJ1-4; D might be TRBD1 (6 bases). Germline V gene data show CDR1 as KGHSH and CDR2 as LQKENI. The CDR3 has 18 residues. Trimming shortened V by 2 bases and J by 0 bases, and 16 bases separated the two germline ends. The chain's CDR3 is CASSPTQLGGATNEKLFF. CDR3 bases: TGTGCCAGCTCACCAACCCAGTTAGGGGGAGCAACTAATGAAAAACTGTTTTTT.

CDR3 nucleotide sequence: TGTGCCAGCAGCTTTGCGCGCCCGTTACTCTCTGGGGCCAACGTCCTGACTTTC. This codes for CASSFARPLLSGANVLTF. This chain uses TRBV12-1 with TRBJ2-6; the listed D gene, TRBD2, was not tested against the DNA. TRBV12-1 is designated a pseudogene. The CDR3 sequence is 18 residues long.

This sequence joins TRBV5-8 and TRBJ1-2, with 8 bases fitting TRBD1. The CDR3 sequence is 14 residues long. The germline V gene encodes CDR1 SGHTS and CDR2 YDEGEE. Trimming took 4 bases from V and 4 from J; bases not matched to a gene: 6. The CDR3 loop is CASSTGQDLYGYTF. The CDR3 DNA is TGTGCCAGCAGCACGGGACAGGACCTCTATGGCTACACCTTC.

The genes are TRBV7-9 and TRBJ1-3; D may be TRBD1 (6 bases). The CDR3 is 15 residues long. V was clipped by 5 bases and J by 4 bases, with 15 bases between them. The germline gives CDR1 SEHNR, CDR2 FQNEAQ (reference sequence). CDR3 protein: CASSPPGTLGNTIYF. The CDR3 bases are TGTGCCAGCAGCCCCCCCGGGACACTAGGAAACACCATATATTTT.

The V and J genes are TRBV30 and TRBJ2-1; D is perhaps TRBD2 (5 bases). Per germline, CDR1 GTSNPN and CDR2 SVGIG (reference sequence). The ends were cut back, 5 bases at V and 3 bases at J, with 14 bases in the middle. This CDR3 has 14 amino acids. The CDR3 region is CAWGGEPSYNEQFF. CDR3 sequence (DNA): TGTGCCTGGGGTGGGGAGCCTAGCTACAATGAGCAGTTCTTC.

The table lists this clone with a count of one. The J gene is TRBJ2-1, the V gene TRBV30; tentative D call: TRBD1 (5 bases). The CDR3 length is 15 residues. Per the germline V gene, CDR1 is GTSNPN and CDR2 is SVGIG (reference sequence). Trimming left V 0 bases short and J 1 base short, with 10 bases between. The CDR3 region is CAWSVEGASYNEQFF. CDR3 DNA: TGTGCCTGGAGTGTGGAAGGGGCTTCCTACAATGAGCAGTTCTTC.

DNA of the CDR3: TGCGCCAGCAGCCTACAGGACAGCCAGACCCAGTACTTC. Residues: CASSLQDSQTQYF. The genes are TRBV5-1 and TRBJ2-5, with TRBD1 as a possible D gene (6 bases). This CDR3 spans 13 amino acids. The V end lost 4 bases, the J end lost 6 bases, and 13 bases lay between the germline ends. CDR1 SGHRS and CDR2 YFSETQ come from the germline V gene.

CDR3 sequence: CAQTGDATNEKLFF. CDR3 coding DNA: TGTGCCCAGACAGGAGACGCAACTAATGAAAAACTGTTTTTT. The chain combines TRBV7-9 with TRBJ1-4; perhaps TRBD1 as D (6 bases). From germline, CDR1 is SEHNR and CDR2 FQNEAQ (reference sequence). The CDR3 totals 14 residues. Trimming stripped 11 bases from V and 0 bases from J, with 13 bases between.

The rearrangement joins TRBV19 to TRBJ2-1; 13 bases line up with TRBD2. This CDR3 contains 19 residues. CDR1 is LNHDA and CDR2 is SQIVND in the germline V gene (reference sequence). The J segment lost 5 bases and the V segment lost 3 bases, leaving 13 bases of the junction unmatched. The CDR3 sequence is CASSIYGTSGISLNNEQFF. DNA of the CDR3: TGTGCCAGTAGTATCTACGGGACTAGCGGGATCTCTCTAAACAATGAGCAGTTCTTC.

The gene calls are TRBV2 and TRBJ1-5; 9 nucleotides line up with TRBD1. The CDR3 contains 15 residues. Germline-derived CDR1 and CDR2 are SNHLY and FYNNEI. J was trimmed by 6 bases and V by 7 bases; bases with no gene match: 10. This CDR3 reads CASTQATGGRQPQHF. The DNA of the CDR3 is TGTGCCAGCACCCAAGCCACAGGGGGCCGTCAGCCCCAGCATTTT.

This clone has just one count. The chain uses TRBV14 and TRBJ2-1; 8 bases match TRBD2. The CDR3 loop spans 13 amino acids. CDR1 SGHDN and CDR2 FVKESK come from the germline V gene. Trimming at V came to 5 bases and at J to 5 bases, leaving 2 bases not matched to a gene. In nucleotides, the CDR3 is TGTGCCAGCAGCGGCGGGAGGCACAATGAGCAGTTCTTC. It translates to CASSGGRHNEQFF.

V gene TRBV28 combines with J gene TRBJ1-4; possibly TRBD1 for D (5 bases). This CDR3 spans 15 amino acids. The ends were cut back, 6 bases at V and 4 bases at J, with 15 bases in the middle. The germline V gene encodes CDR1 MDHEN and CDR2 SYDVKM. The DNA for the CDR3 is TGTGCCAGCAGCCAGCGGGGGGGTAGTAATGAAAAACTGTTTTTT. Protein product: CASSQRGGSNEKLFF.

The V gene is TRBV7-3, the J gene TRBJ2-1, with 7 bases that match TRBD2. This CDR3 has 16 amino acids. Germline V gene data show CDR1 as SGHTA and CDR2 as FQGTGA. V dropped 6 bases and J dropped 9; count of bases not matched to a gene: 17. CDR3 DNA sequence: TGTGCCAGCAGTTCCTTTGGGGCCGGGCTAGCGGTTGAGCAGTTCTTC. Its translation: CASSSFGAGLAVEQFF.

The chain has TRBV19 and TRBJ2-7; TRBD2 agrees at 8 bases. The ends lost 6 bases at V and 3 bases at J; junction bases unmatched: 7. Germline V gives CDR1 LNHDA, CDR2 SQIVND (reference sequence). CDR3 length equals 14 residues. CDR3 loop: CASSTGLAGYEQYF. For the CDR3, the DNA is TGTGCCAGTAGCACGGGGCTAGCGGGCTACGAGCAGTACTTC.

CDR3 coding DNA: TGTGCCAGCAGCCCGACGATTGGCAGGGTCAATCAGCCCCAGCATTTT. Translating gives CASSPTIGRVNQPQHF. The V gene is TRBV7-2, the J gene TRBJ1-5, with a possible D match to TRBD1 (5 bases). Trimming took off 5 bases at V and 3 bases at J, with 17 bases between the two ends. Germline assignment: CDR1 SGHTA and CDR2 FQGNSA. The CDR3 contains 16 residues.

V gene TRBV6-5 combines with J gene TRBJ2-5; the D gene is possibly TRBD2 (5 bases). There are 14 residues in the CDR3. The germline V and J ends were trimmed by 2 bases and 4 bases, with 11 bases remaining between them. Per germline, CDR1 MNHEY and CDR2 SVGAGI. This chain's CDR3 is CASSYPGLGETQYF. CDR3 bases: TGTGCCAGCAGTTACCCGGGGTTAGGAGAGACCCAGTACTTC.